This T cell receptor (beta chain) was found in a study of T cell repertoires in cytomegalovirus infection (dated by TCRdb to between 2018 and 2021). Context from the whole study: Alongside well-studied HLA-B-restricted epitopes, the peptide stimulations were aimed at recently identified HLA-C-restricted CMV epitopes, whose presentation resists viral immunomodulation. Because public TCR beta signatures pointed to carriage of CMV infection together with the matching HLA type, the HLA type of each donor mattered for the analysis. Overall study outcomes, separate from this receptor: Cumulative frequency of public TCR beta family members discriminated carriers of CMV infection plus the relevant HLA type in this cohort and an independent approximately 400-donor cohort. The ex vivo response was dominated by HLA-C-restricted CMV-specific TCR beta clonotypes, which also provided the single most frequent clonotype in two of eight donors.

The treatment or condition label on this specimen signifies: in vitro stimulation with specific CMV peptide epitopes to enrich CMV-specific T cells. Data came from an Illumina HiSeq 1500. TCRdb took the public reads, trimmed them with fastp at Q25, ran MiXCR for clone calling and kept in-frame beta chains. Entries that share a CDR3 protein sequence are merged under the most common genes and DNA. The sample profile shows around 750,000 distinct CDR3 sequences; less than 35% of them were found once. The leading ten clones occupy 9.5% to 15% of the sample. As to this clonotype: The specificity of this receptor is unknown. No per-base quality is available; no much larger clone lies one base away.

The starting material was cultured CD8+ T cells from PBMCs, obtained from culture after CMV antigen stimulation. This sequence was found in a human donor in good health (CMV status not recorded). Some clones in this sample may be carry-over from other donors' samples.

This receptor carries the CDR3 CASTSIFRGGPYNEQFF. The nucleotides are TGTGCCAGCACTTCGATTTTCCGAGGGGGGCCTTACAATGAGCAGTTCTTC. The chain was built from TRBV28 and TRBJ2-1; the D segment is perhaps TRBD1 or TRBD2, each sharing 6 matched bases. From the cysteine through the phenylalanine, the CDR3 covers 17 amino acids. The sequence is cut down to CDR3 DNA, 51 bases in frame from base 1. In the germline V gene, CDR1 corresponds to MDHEN and CDR2 to SYDVKM. The junction shows trimming of 7 bases on V and 4 bases on J, plus 23 bases between the germline ends.